Listed here are 9 T cell receptor beta chains from one sample, sequenced in a study of radiotherapy plus CTLA-4 blockade in lung cancer (dated by TCRdb to about 2018). The protocol used for the library was the immunoSEQ multiplex PCR assay. The clones in this table, taken by TCRdb from immuneACCESS, are in-frame only. Not every clone is retained; where verified, under half of the shortfall comes from an unresolved V gene, and the cause of the rest is unknown. Here the sample has 60,000 to 70,000 clones; around 80% occur a single time. 8% to 10% of the sample is taken by the ten largest. The material sequenced was peripheral blood, taken from a patient treated with radiotherapy plus ipilimumab. The origin of the receptors is a human donor with non-small cell lung cancer who had a complete response to radiotherapy plus ipilimumab.

Written as DNA, the CDR3 is TGTGCCAGCAGTGGGGACGCTTACTCTGGAAACACCATATATTTT. Its protein is CASSGDAYSGNTIYF. The J gene is TRBJ1-3, the V gene TRBV2; the D gene is possibly TRBD1 (5 bases). Deletions cut 4 bases from V and 0 bases from J, with 10 bases between. The germline gives CDR1 SNHLY, CDR2 FYNNEI. This CDR3 contains 15 residues.

V gene TRBV2 combines with J gene TRBJ2-7; tentatively, D is TRBD2 (6 bases). The CDR3 sequence is 14 residues long. Deletions cut 8 bases from V and 5 bases from J, with 19 bases between. Germline-derived CDR1 and CDR2 are SNHLY and FYNNEI. In nucleotides, the CDR3 is TGTGCCAGCTCCCTGGGGGGACGGGCTGACGAGCAGTACGTC. It specifies CASSLGGRADEQYV.

This chain links TRBV29-1 with TRBJ1-2; D perhaps matches TRBD1 (6 bases). The CDR3 consists of 12 residues. Looked up from germline, CDR1 is SQVTM and CDR2 is ANQGSEA. V lost 3 bases, J lost 8 bases, and 13 bases lay in between. CDR3 protein: CSVDHRETGYTF. In nucleotides, the CDR3 is TGCAGCGTTGACCACAGGGAGACGGGCTACACCTTC.

J is TRBJ2-7 and V is TRBV2; 7 bases fit TRBD1. The CDR3 is made up of 14 amino acids. V lost 6 bases to trimming and J lost 0 bases; unmatched junction nucleotides: 5. Germline CDR1 and CDR2: SNHLY and FYNNEI. In DNA, the CDR3 is TGTGCCAGCAGGGGACAGCGAAACTCCTACGAGCAGTACTTC. It yields the protein CASRGQRNSYEQYF.

The CDR3 nucleotides are TGTGCCAGCAGCGTAGTAGGGGACGGGGAGCTGTTTTTT. Its translation: CASSVVGDGELFF. J is TRBJ2-2 and V is TRBV9, with D possibly being TRBD1 (5 bases). V was clipped by 0 bases and J by 7 bases, with 7 bases between them. CDR1 SGDLS and CDR2 YYNGEE come from the germline V gene. This CDR3 contains 13 residues.

The J gene is TRBJ2-2, the V gene TRBV2; D not resolved. The CDR3 is made up of 16 amino acids. The germline V and J ends were trimmed by 8 bases and 6 bases, with 22 bases remaining between them. Germline V gives CDR1 SNHLY, CDR2 FYNNEI. CDR3 region: CASQDVGKRVAGELFF. In DNA form, the CDR3 reads TGTGCCAGCCAGGACGTGGGAAAGAGAGTGGCCGGGGAGCTGTTTTTT.

The genes are TRBV6-5 and TRBJ2-1; 11 positions match TRBD2. Per germline, CDR1 MNHEY and CDR2 SVGAGI. The trim removed 6 bases at V and 7 bases at J, leaving 8 bases unmatched. CDR3 length: 15 amino acids. The CDR3: CASSTGTSGTNEQFF. CDR3 nucleotide sequence: TGTGCCAGCAGCACCGGGACTAGCGGCACGAATGAGCAGTTCTTC.

This clone was detected only once. The chain is built from TRBV11-2 and TRBJ1-2; D uncertain. CDR1 is SGHAT and CDR2 is FQNNGV in the germline V gene. The CDR3 is 12 amino acids. Trimming removed 0 bases at V and 5 bases at J, with 4 bases between. This CDR3 is CASSLEGYGYTF. The CDR3 nucleotides are TGTGCCAGCAGCTTAGAAGGGTATGGCTACACCTTC.

The rearrangement uses TRBV6-1 and TRBJ1-5; D is perhaps TRBD1 (5 bases). CDR1 is MNHNS, CDR2 SASEGT, per germline. Trimming pared 5 bases from V and 8 bases from J, leaving 19 bases between. The CDR3 has 15 amino acids. As DNA, the CDR3 is TGTGCCAGCAGTCTGGCGGCAGGGTCAATTGAGCCCCAGCATTTT. This encodes CASSLAAGSIEPQHF.